Shown below are 3 T cell receptor beta chains from a single sample sequenced in a study of T cells after yellow fever vaccination. TCRdb independently ran MiXCR on the 5' RACE reads; one entry per CDR3 protein. The data contain almost 600,000 distinct CDR3 sequences, roughly 12% of them singletons. Here the sequenced sample was PBMCs, taken on the day of the yellow fever booster vaccination. The receptors were gathered from a man aged 30-40 years who received the YFV17D yellow fever vaccine.

The chain recombines TRBV28 with TRBJ2-7; 9 bases fit TRBD2. CDR1 MDHEN and CDR2 SYDVKM come from the germline V gene. There are 15 residues in the CDR3. Germline trimming cut 5 bases from V and 2 bases from J; bases unmatched to any gene: 7. The CDR3 sequence is CASSDYSGSPYEQYF. The DNA for the CDR3 is TGTGCCAGCAGTGACTATAGCGGGAGCCCCTACGAGCAGTACTTC.

V usage is TRBV29-1 and J usage is TRBJ1-2; D gene uncertain. The CDR3 is 11 amino acids. V was shortened by 4 bases and J by 6 bases, with 9 bases between the two germline ends. CDR1 and CDR2 from the germline V gene are SQVTM and ANQGSEA. The CDR3 is CSVVIGDGYTF. For the CDR3, the DNA is TGCAGCGTTGTGATTGGGGATGGCTACACCTTC.

This sequence joins TRBV4-3 and TRBJ2-1, with 8 bases that match TRBD2. The CDR3 runs to 15 residues. Per the germline V gene, CDR1 is LGHNA and CDR2 is YSLEER. V shed 0 bases and J 5 bases; nucleotides not matched to a gene: 3. The CDR3 nucleotides read TGCGCCAGCAGCCAAGAGGGACTAGGTAACAATGAGCAGTTCTTC. Protein product: CASSQEGLGNNEQFF.